The entry below describes one T cell receptor (beta chain). The data derive from a study of cytomegalovirus exposure and HLA in healthy donors. The PCR had 60 Vbeta and 13 Jbeta primers. The method was immunoSEQ multiplex PCR; TCRdb's version includes in-frame clones alone and lacks a portion of them. The table lists some 170,000 clones, roughly 81% of them singletons. The sequence came from a woman under 30 in good health and CMV-seropositive. Source material: PBMCs.

The CDR3 sequence is CASSPGSVATNEKLFF. Here the CDR3 DNA reads TGTGCCAGCAGCCCCGGTAGCGTCGCAACTAATGAAAAACTGTTTTTT. The V and J genes are TRBV5-6 and TRBJ1-4, with D uncertain. Germline V gene lookup returns CDR1 SGHDT and CDR2 YYEEEE. V lost 4 bases to trimming and J lost 0 bases, with 13 bases between them. The CDR3 loop spans 16 amino acids.